The clone carrying this T cell receptor beta chain was seen a handful of times. What it binds is unknown. This sample was included in a study of identical twins. MiXCR was run by TCRdb on the 5' RACE reads, yielding one entry per CDR3 protein. The sample consists of some 730,000 distinct CDR3 sequences, approximately 18% of them appearing once. With V trimmed by 3 bases and J by 0 bases, 17 bases remained unmatched. This CDR3 is 22 amino acids long. Study-level points and caveats: For out-of-frame alpha sequences shared by twins, low generation probability was in excess. Surplus twin overlap in beta out-of-frame sequences was less pronounced.

Another study also made use of these data, one on T cells expressing NK-cell markers. That source notes: In a few donors, these clonotypes also led the CD3+CD56-NKG2C+ fraction.

Sequencing input: PBMCs. V usage is TRBV7-1 and J usage is TRBJ2-1; 13 nucleotides line up with TRBD2. TRBV7-1 is classed as an ORF, of uncertain function. The receptor was isolated from a woman between 18 and 29 years old in good health. The DNA of the CDR3 is TGTGCCAGCAGCTCCTTACGCAAAACTAGCGGGAGGGACCCTAGCTCCTACAATGAGCAGTTCTTC. Translating gives CASSSLRKTSGRDPSSYNEQFF.